This is a list of T cell receptor beta chains from one sample in a study of Ad26.COV2.S vaccination and SARS-CoV-2 variants. The data were produced by immunoSEQ multiplex PCR, yet TCRdb's version contains in-frame clones alone and is incomplete. Counted here are 410,000 or so clones, roughly 90% occurring once; the ten biggest clones make up 12%. The source was peripheral blood, collected in a trial of Ad26.COV2.S vaccine versus placebo. The origin of the receptors is a person between 18 and 65 years old who received the Ad26.COV2.S COVID-19 vaccine or a placebo. CDR3s include the opening cysteine and the closing phenylalanine or tryptophan. D genes are given only for firm matches. Size is omitted from some rows. Given values are once, few, many or a class for expanded clones.

v_gene	len	j_gene	abundance	d_gene	CDR3nt	CDR3aa
TRBV6-6	15	TRBJ1-6	.	TRBD1	TGTGCCAGCAGTTACCCTGGACAGGGTAATTCACCCCTCCACTTT	CASSYPGQGNSPLHF
TRBV5-5	15	TRBJ1-4	.	.	TGTGCCAGCAGATTTACACAGGCAACTAATGAAAAACTGTTTTTT	CASRFTQATNEKLFF
TRBV12-3/TRBV12-4	12	TRBJ2-1	.	.	TGTGCCAGCAGTTTCTTAGCTAACGAGCAGTTCTTC	CASSFLANEQFF
TRBV18	14	TRBJ2-4	.	.	TGTGCCAGCTCACCCCCGGGAACAAAAAACATTCAGTACTTC	CASSPPGTKNIQYF
TRBV7-2	13	TRBJ2-3	.	.	TGTGCCAGCAGCTTACCGAACACAGATACGCAGTATTTT	CASSLPNTDTQYF
TRBV10-1	13	TRBJ2-5	.	.	TGCGCCAGCAGTGAGTCAGGGGGAAAGACCCAGTACTTC	CASSESGGKTQYF
TRBV2	18	TRBJ2-2	.	TRBD2	TGTGCCAGCAGTGAATGGGCTAGCGGGAGGGCCGCCACCGGGGAGCTGTTTTTT	CASSEWASGRAATGELFF
TRBV5-1	15	TRBJ2-7	.	TRBD1	TGCGCCAGCAGCTTGGGGACAGGGCTTCTCTACGAGCAGTACTTC	CASSLGTGLLYEQYF
TRBV5-4	14	TRBJ2-5	.	.	TGTGCCAGCAGCTTGGTTTGGGAAGAAGAGACCCAGTACTTC	CASSLVWEEETQYF
TRBV19	14	TRBJ2-6	.	.	TGTGCCAGTTCCTGGAGCTCTGGGGCCAACGTCCTGACTTTC	CASSWSSGANVLTF
TRBV11-2	14	TRBJ1-3	.	TRBD1	TGTGCCAGCAGCCTGACAGGGCACGGAAACACCATATATTTT	CASSLTGHGNTIYF
TRBV30	16	TRBJ2-2	.	TRBD2	TGTGCCTGGAGCGGACTAGCGGGAGGGCCCGCCGGGGAGCTGTTTTTT	CAWSGLAGGPAGELFF
TRBV9	15	TRBJ2-2	few	.	TGTGCCAGCAGCGTATCTGGGGTGCCCACCGGGGAGCTGTTTTTT	CASSVSGVPTGELFF
TRBV6-2/TRBV6-3	18	TRBJ1-5	.	.	TGTGCCAGCAGTTACCCAGATACCAGGGCAGAAGAGAATCAGCCCCAGCATTTT	CASSYPDTRAEENQPQHF
TRBV30	13	TRBJ2-1	.	TRBD2	TGTGCCTGGAGTAGGGATAGCGGGTATGAGCAGTTCTTC	CAWSRDSGYEQFF
TRBV7-2	14	TRBJ1-2	.	.	TGTGCCAGCAGCGAAAGACTGACTTCGCGGGGCTACACCTTC	CASSERLTSRGYTF
TRBV27	15	TRBJ1-2	.	.	TGTGCCAGCCACCCCGCCGGCAGGGGCGTTGGAGGCTACACCTTC	CASHPAGRGVGGYTF
TRBV2	15	TRBJ2-7	.	.	TGTGCCAGCAGTACCTCGGCGGGGGCGGTTTACGAGCAGTACTTC	CASSTSAGAVYEQYF
TRBV19	14	TRBJ2-5	once	.	TGTGCCAGTAGCCCGGCGGCAGCAAGGGAGACCCAGTACTTC	CASSPAAARETQYF
TRBV20-1	15	TRBJ2-7	.	TRBD1	TGCAGTGCTAGTCCCGGGACAGGGGGCCTCTACGAGCAGTACTTC	CSASPGTGGLYEQYF
TRBV9	15	TRBJ2-1	once	.	TGTGCCAGCAGCGTCGACGGGACACCCTACAATGAGCAGTTCTTC	CASSVDGTPYNEQFF
TRBV5-1	14	TRBJ1-4	.	.	TGCGCCAGCAGTTTACAGAACGAGAATGAAAAACTGTTTTTT	CASSLQNENEKLFF
TRBV6-5	14	TRBJ2-2	.	TRBD2	TGTGCCAGCAGTTACGAGGGGAGGGCCGGGGAGCTGTTTTTT	CASSYEGRAGELFF
TRBV6-1	15	TRBJ2-5	few	TRBD2	TGTGCCAGCAGTGAATCCGCGGGGGGCCAAGAGACCCAGTACTTC	CASSESAGGQETQYF
TRBV6-6	16	TRBJ2-5	.	TRBD2	TGTGCCAGCAGTTATTCGGCTAGCGGGAGGGGGGTGTCCCAGTACTTC	CASSYSASGRGVSQYF
TRBV5-5	16	TRBJ2-2	.	.	TGTGCCAGCAGCTTGACGTGGGGAGGGAACACCGGGGAGCTGTTTTTT	CASSLTWGGNTGELFF
TRBV2	13	TRBJ2-7	once	TRBD2	TGTGCCAGCAGTCAGACTAGCCGGTACGAGCAGTACTTC	CASSQTSRYEQYF
TRBV29-1	13	TRBJ1-5	.	.	TGCAGCGTTGACAGGGCTAGCAATCAGCCCCAGCATTTT	CSVDRASNQPQHF
TRBV6-5	13	TRBJ2-3	.	.	TGTGCCAGCAGCCCCCTTGGCACAGATACGCAGTATTTT	CASSPLGTDTQYF
TRBV11-3	15	TRBJ2-1	.	.	TGTGCCAGCAGCTTTCGGCGAAGCTCCTACAATGAGCAGTTCTTC	CASSFRRSSYNEQFF
TRBV11-2	16	TRBJ2-7	.	.	TGTGCCAGCAGCTCCAAGAGTTGGAAAGGGTCCTACGAGCAGTACTTC	CASSSKSWKGSYEQYF
TRBV27	14	TRBJ1-6	.	.	TGTGCCAGCAGTTTGGGCCTGGGGCATTCACCCCTCCACTTT	CASSLGLGHSPLHF
TRBV29-1	13	TRBJ1-5	.	TRBD1	TGCAGCGTTGAAGGGACAGGTAATCAGCCCCAGCATTTT	CSVEGTGNQPQHF
TRBV9	12	TRBJ2-3	.	.	TGTGCCAGCAGCGTAGGCACCGGTACGCAGTATTTT	CASSVGTGTQYF
TRBV6-1	16	TRBJ1-5	.	TRBD1	TGTGCCAGCAGTGATGGAGGGGGCGCAGGCAATCAGCCCCAGCATTTT	CASSDGGGAGNQPQHF
TRBV18	15	TRBJ1-3	.	.	TGTGCCAGCTCACCACCGGGGGGGTCCGGAAACACCATATATTTT	CASSPPGGSGNTIYF
TRBV28	15	TRBJ2-1	.	TRBD2	TGTGCCAGCAGTGCACTAGCGGGAGATGTCTATGAGCAGTTCTTC	CASSALAGDVYEQFF
TRBV3-1/TRBV3-2	16	TRBJ2-7	once	TRBD2	TGTGCCAGCAGCCAAATTACTAGCGGGACTTCCTACGAGCAGTACTTC	CASSQITSGTSYEQYF